Listed here is a single T cell receptor beta chain. The data were obtained in a study of glioma-infiltrating T cells after dendritic cell vaccination. The PCR used 60 V beta and 13 J beta primers. Produced via immunoSEQ multiplex PCR; TCRdb's table is partial and in-frame only. The sample holds some 73,000 clones, around 80% seen once. Germline CDR1 is SGHTA and CDR2 is FQGNSA. The ends were cut back, 5 bases at V and 2 bases at J, with 9 bases in the middle. The CDR3 sequence is 13 residues long. The receptor comes from a human donor with glioblastoma. The chain has TRBV7-2 and TRBJ1-1; D is uncertain. This material consisted of blood, taken before dendritic cell vaccination. The CDR3 is CASSPRSNTEAFF. The CDR3 region has the DNA TGTGCCAGCAGCCCTCGGAGCAACACTGAAGCTTTCTTT.